Each of the 16 T cell receptor beta chains below was sequenced from the same sample in a study of cytomegalovirus exposure and HLA in healthy donors. Amplification used 60 Vbeta primers and 13 Jbeta primers. Sequencing was performed with immunoSEQ multiplex PCR; in TCRdb, only in-frame clones are kept and a portion is missing. The data show about 110,000 clones, less than 80% seen once. Sequencing input: PBMCs. The receptors shown here come from a man between 25 and 39 years old in good health and CMV-seropositive.

CDR3 loop: CASRRESSTDTQYF. The CDR3 DNA follows: TGTGCCAGCAGGAGGGAATCTAGCACAGATACGCAGTATTTT. V usage is TRBV5-8 and J usage is TRBJ2-3; a weak D match, TRBD2 (5 bases). Germline loops: CDR1 SGHTS, CDR2 YDEGEE. The ends were cut back, 5 bases at V and 0 bases at J, with 10 bases in the middle. The length of the CDR3 is 14 residues.

V usage is TRBV6-6 and J usage is TRBJ2-7; TRBD1 matches at 7 bases. CDR3 length: 13 amino acids. Germline loops: CDR1 MNHNY, CDR2 SVGAGI (reference sequence). V was clipped by 6 bases and J by 7 bases; unmatched bases: 9. CDR3 DNA: TGTGCCAGCAGCTCCGGGACAGAGAGGGAGCAGTACTTC. Translated: CASSSGTEREQYF.

This clone was recorded a few times. The rearrangement joins TRBV4-1 to TRBJ2-1; 11 nucleotides match TRBD2. The CDR3 sequence is 16 residues long. J lost 6 bases, V lost 1 base, and 5 bases had no gene match. Germline CDR1 and CDR2: MGHRA and YSYEKL. The CDR3 sequence: CASSQALAGGFNEQFF. CDR3 in DNA: TGCGCCAGCAGCCAAGCCCTAGCGGGGGGATTCAATGAGCAGTTCTTC.

The gene calls are TRBV5-6 and TRBJ2-7, with a weak D call TRBD1 (6 bases). CDR1 and CDR2 from the germline V gene are SGHDT and YYEEEE. Between the trimmed V and J ends, which lost 5 bases and 0 bases, there was a span of 15 bases. The CDR3 sequence is 15 residues long. The CDR3 reads CASRPFGTSSYEQYF. CDR3 bases: TGTGCCAGCAGACCCTTCGGGACAAGCTCCTACGAGCAGTACTTC.

The chain combines TRBV5-4 with TRBJ2-1; D may be TRBD2 (7 bases). Trimming left V 6 bases short and J 5 bases short, with 18 bases between. The CDR3 runs to 15 residues. Germline CDR1 SGHNT, CDR2 YYREEE (reference sequence). The DNA of the CDR3 is TGTGCCAGCAACCTCGGGGGGCCGTTCGACAATGAGCAGTTCTTC. This sequence encodes CASNLGGPFDNEQFF.

The chain recombines TRBV4-1 with TRBJ2-7, with 11 bases matching TRBD1. CDR3 length: 15 residues. From germline, CDR1 is MGHRA and CDR2 YSYEKL. The junction had 4 bases not matched to a gene; V was cut back by 4 bases and J by 2 bases. CDR3 loop: CASSPDRGQAYEQYF. The CDR3 nucleotides read TGCGCCAGCAGCCCGGACAGGGGGCAGGCCTACGAGCAGTACTTC.

The chain is built from TRBV11-2 and TRBJ1-1; D uncertain. The CDR3 loop spans 12 amino acids. CDR1 SGHAT and CDR2 FQNNGV come from the germline V gene. V lost 5 bases, J lost 5 bases, and 9 bases lay in between. CDR3 in amino acids: CASSRGWTEAFF. The CDR3 region has the DNA TGTGCCAGCAGCCGGGGTTGGACTGAAGCTTTCTTT.

The rearrangement uses TRBV2 and TRBJ1-1; no firm D call. V was cut by 8 bases and J by 0 bases, with 7 bases left in between. Per the germline V gene, CDR1 is SNHLY and CDR2 is FYNNEI. This CDR3 has 12 residues. DNA of the CDR3: TGTGCCAGCGGTCACTTGAACACTGAAGCTTTCTTT. Amino acids: CASGHLNTEAFF. The full variable domain, completed using reference TRBV2 and TRBJ1-1, is EPEVTQTPSHQVTQMGQEVILRCVPISNHLYFYWYRQILGQKVEFLVSFYNNEISEKSEIFDDQFSVERPDGSNFTLKIRSTKLEDSAMYFCASGHLNTEAFFGQGTRLTVV.

CDR3 region: CASSETIPFGVYEQFF. The CDR3 DNA is TGTGCCAGCAGTGAGACAATACCTTTCGGGGTCTATGAGCAGTTCTTC. The chain links TRBV6-1 to TRBJ2-1; perhaps TRBD2 as D (5 bases). The V gene lost 3 bases and the J gene lost 8 bases, with 20 bases spanning the gap. There are 16 residues in the CDR3. Germline V lookup: CDR1 MNHNS, CDR2 SASEGT.

This rearrangement joins TRBV30 to TRBJ1-2, with D hard to call. There are 12 residues in the CDR3. Per the germline V gene, CDR1 is GTSNPN and CDR2 is SVGIG (reference sequence). The V end lost 1 base, the J end lost 5 bases, and 8 bases lay between the germline ends. The CDR3 is CAWSERIYGYTF. CDR3 in DNA: TGTGCCTGGAGTGAGCGGATTTATGGCTACACCTTC.

J is TRBJ1-1 and V is TRBV5-1; tentative D call: TRBD1 (5 bases). CDR1 and CDR2 (germline): SGHRS, YFSETQ. This CDR3 region has 12 residues. The germline V and J ends were trimmed by 2 bases and 4 bases, with 6 bases remaining between them. CDR3 amino acids: CASSFGGTEAFF. DNA for the CDR3: TGCGCCAGCAGCTTCGGGGGCACTGAAGCTTTCTTT.

V usage is TRBV10-3 and J usage is TRBJ1-2, with D possibly TRBD1 on 6 matching bases. The ends were cut back, 6 bases at V and 8 bases at J, with 16 bases in the middle. This CDR3 spans 13 amino acids. Germline CDR1 ENHRY, CDR2 SYGVKD. CDR3 residues: CAIRAGDLGGYTF. The CDR3 coding sequence is TGTGCCATCAGAGCAGGGGATCTTGGCGGCTACACCTTC.

This clone has more than one count but fewer than ten. This sequence joins TRBV9 and TRBJ1-4; no definite D call. V lost 0 bases and J 4 bases, leaving 7 bases between the germline ends. Germline CDR1 SGDLS, CDR2 YYNGEE. The CDR3 consists of 14 residues. CDR3 DNA sequence: TGTGCCAGCAGCGTAGGGCAGATTAATGAAAAACTGTTTTTT. It is translated as CASSVGQINEKLFF. The full variable domain, its missing parts supplied by reference TRBV9 and TRBJ1-4, is DSGVTQTPKHLITATGQRVTLRCSPRSGDLSVYWYQQSLDQGLQFLIQYYNGEERAKGNILERFSAQQFPDLHSELNLSSLELGDSALYFCASSVGQINEKLFFGSGTQLSVL.

This sequence joins TRBV30 and TRBJ1-3; D not certain. The V and J ends lost 4 bases and 4 bases respectively, with 5 bases between them. Germline CDR1 reads GTSNPN; CDR2 reads SVGIG (reference sequence). This CDR3 has 11 residues. The CDR3 bases are TGTGCCTGGACACGGGGAAACACCATATATTTT. This sequence encodes CAWTRGNTIYF.

This clone has a handful of counts. The V gene is TRBV9, the J gene TRBJ1-1; D gene uncertain. The CDR3 totals 13 residues. The germline V and J ends were trimmed by 3 bases and 3 bases, with 9 bases remaining between them. Germline lookup yields CDR1 SGDLS and CDR2 YYNGEE. In DNA form, the CDR3 reads TGTGCCAGCAGCGAGGCGGCATACACTGAAGCTTTCTTT. This gives the protein CASSEAAYTEAFF.

The rearrangement links TRBV2 to TRBJ2-7, with 7 bases that match TRBD1. Germline CDR1 and CDR2: SNHLY and FYNNEI. J was trimmed by 4 bases and V by 7 bases; bases with no gene match: 13. The CDR3 is 15 amino acids. The CDR3 reads CASTLEQGDSYEQYF. CDR3 DNA: TGTGCCAGCACCCTCGAGCAGGGGGATTCGTACGAGCAGTACTTC.